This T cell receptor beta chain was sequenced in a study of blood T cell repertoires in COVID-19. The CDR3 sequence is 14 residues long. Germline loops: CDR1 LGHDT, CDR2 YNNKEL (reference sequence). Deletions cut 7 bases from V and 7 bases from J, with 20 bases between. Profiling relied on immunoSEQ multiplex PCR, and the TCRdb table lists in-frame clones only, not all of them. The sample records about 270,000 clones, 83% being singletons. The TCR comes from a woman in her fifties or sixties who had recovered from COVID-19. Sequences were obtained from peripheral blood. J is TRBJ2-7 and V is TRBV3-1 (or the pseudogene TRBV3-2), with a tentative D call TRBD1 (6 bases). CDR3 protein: CASNRAGNLGEQYF. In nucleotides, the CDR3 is TGTGCCAGCAACAGGGCCGGGAACCTCGGAGAGCAGTACTTC.